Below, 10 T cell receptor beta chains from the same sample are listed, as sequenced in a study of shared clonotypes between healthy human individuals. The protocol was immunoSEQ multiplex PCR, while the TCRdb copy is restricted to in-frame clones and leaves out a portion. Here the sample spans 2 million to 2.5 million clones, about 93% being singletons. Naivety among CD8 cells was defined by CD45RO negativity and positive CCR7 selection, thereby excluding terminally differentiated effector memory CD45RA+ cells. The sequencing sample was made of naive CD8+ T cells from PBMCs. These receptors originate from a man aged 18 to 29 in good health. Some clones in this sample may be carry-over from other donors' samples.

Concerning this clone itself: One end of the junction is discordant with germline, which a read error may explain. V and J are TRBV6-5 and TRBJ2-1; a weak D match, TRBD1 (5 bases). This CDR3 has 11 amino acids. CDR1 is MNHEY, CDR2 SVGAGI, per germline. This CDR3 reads CASGAYHEQFF. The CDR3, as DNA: TGTGCCAGCGGGGCCTACCATGAGCAGTTCTTC.

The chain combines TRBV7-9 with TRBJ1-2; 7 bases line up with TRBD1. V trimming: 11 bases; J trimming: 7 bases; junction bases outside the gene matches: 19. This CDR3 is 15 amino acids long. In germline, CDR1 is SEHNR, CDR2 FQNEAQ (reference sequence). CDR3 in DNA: TGTGCCGCCCCGCACAGTAGTAAAGGGGGCTCTGGCTACACCTTC. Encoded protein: CAAPHSSKGGSGYTF. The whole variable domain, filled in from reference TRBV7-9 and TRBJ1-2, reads DTGVSQNPRHKITKRGQNVTFRCDPISEHNRLYWYRQTLGQGPEFLTYFQNEAQLEKSRLLSDRFSAERPKGSFSTLEIQRTEQGDSAMYLCAAPHSSKGGSGYTFGSGTRLTVV.

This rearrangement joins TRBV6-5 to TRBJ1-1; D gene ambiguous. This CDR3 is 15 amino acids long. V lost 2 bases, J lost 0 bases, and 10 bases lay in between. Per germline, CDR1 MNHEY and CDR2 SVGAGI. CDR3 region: CASSYRNSMNTEAFF. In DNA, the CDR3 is TGTGCCAGCAGTTACAGAAATAGTATGAACACTGAAGCTTTCTTT.

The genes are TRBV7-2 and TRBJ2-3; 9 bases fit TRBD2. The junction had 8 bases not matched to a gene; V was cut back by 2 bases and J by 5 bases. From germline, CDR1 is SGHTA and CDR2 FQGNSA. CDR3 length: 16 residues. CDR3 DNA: TGTGCCAGCAGCTTAAGGCGGGAGGGCCTTGGAGATACGCAGTATTTT. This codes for CASSLRREGLGDTQYF.

CDR3 loop: CASSSRQGASGNEQFF. CDR3 DNA sequence: TGTGCCAGCAGCTCTCGACAGGGGGCGTCGGGGAATGAGCAGTTCTTC. The rearrangement uses TRBV7-8 and TRBJ2-1, with 10 bases aligning to TRBD1. This CDR3 spans 16 amino acids. V shed 4 bases, J shed 7 bases, and the junction held 10 bases outside the gene matches. From germline, CDR1 is SGHVS and CDR2 FQNEAQ.

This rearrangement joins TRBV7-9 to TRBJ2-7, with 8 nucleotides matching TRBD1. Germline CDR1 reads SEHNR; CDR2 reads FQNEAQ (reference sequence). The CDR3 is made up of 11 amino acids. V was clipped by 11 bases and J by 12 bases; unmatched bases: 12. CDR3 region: CASKVGTGLYF. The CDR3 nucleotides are TGTGCCTCCAAAGTGGGGACAGGTCTGTACTTC. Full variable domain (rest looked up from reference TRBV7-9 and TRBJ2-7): DTGVSQNPRHKITKRGQNVTFRCDPISEHNRLYWYRQTLGQGPEFLTYFQNEAQLEKSRLLSDRFSAERPKGSFSTLEIQRTEQGDSAMYLCASKVGTGLYFGPGTRLTVT.

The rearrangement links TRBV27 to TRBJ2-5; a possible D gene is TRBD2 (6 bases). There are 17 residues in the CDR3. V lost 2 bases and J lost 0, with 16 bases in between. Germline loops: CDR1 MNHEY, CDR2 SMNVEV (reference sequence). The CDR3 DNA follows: TGTGCCAGCAGTTTACTCCCGTTGGGAGGTTACCAAGAGACCCAGTACTTC. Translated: CASSLLPLGGYQETQYF.

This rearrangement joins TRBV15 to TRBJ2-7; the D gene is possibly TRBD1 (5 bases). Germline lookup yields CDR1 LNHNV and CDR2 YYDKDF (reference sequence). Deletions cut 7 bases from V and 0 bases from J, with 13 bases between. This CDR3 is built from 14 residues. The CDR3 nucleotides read TGTGCCACCAAAAGCCGAGACAGCTCCTACGAGCAGTACTTC. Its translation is CATKSRDSSYEQYF. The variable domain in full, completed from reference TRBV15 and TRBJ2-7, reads DAMVIQNPRYQVTQFGKPVTLSCSQTLNHNVMYWYQQKSSQAPKLLFHYYDKDFNNEADTPDNFQSRRPNTSFCFLDIRSPGLGDTAMYLCATKSRDSSYEQYFGPGTRLTVT.

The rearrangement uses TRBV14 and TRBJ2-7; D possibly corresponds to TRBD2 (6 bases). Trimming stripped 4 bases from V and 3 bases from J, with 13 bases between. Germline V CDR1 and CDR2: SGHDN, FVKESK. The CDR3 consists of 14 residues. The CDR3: CASSLPGLFYEQYF. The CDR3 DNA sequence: TGTGCCAGCAGCCTACCCGGACTATTCTACGAGCAGTACTTC.

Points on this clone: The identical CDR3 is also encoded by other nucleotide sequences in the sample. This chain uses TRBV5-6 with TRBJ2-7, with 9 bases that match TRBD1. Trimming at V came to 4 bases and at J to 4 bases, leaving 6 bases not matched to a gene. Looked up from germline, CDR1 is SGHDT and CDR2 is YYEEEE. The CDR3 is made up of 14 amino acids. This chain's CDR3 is CASSLGDRAYEQYF. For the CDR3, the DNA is TGTGCCAGCAGCCTGGGGGACAGGGCGTACGAGCAGTACTTC.